This TCR beta chain was recorded in a study of shared T cell receptors in the human thymus. Clones were sequenced by immunoSEQ multiplex PCR, and TCRdb holds only the in-frame ones, with some missing. The sample includes 550,000 to 800,000 clones, roughly 85% of them seen just once. V dropped 0 bases and J dropped 5; count of bases not matched to a gene: 5. The CDR3 covers 16 residues. CDR1 and CDR2 (germline): SEHNR, FQNEAQ (reference sequence). The data were also submitted as part of a second study, on human thymus T cells.

This clonotype was sampled from a girl less than two years old with a congenital heart defect. The chain recombines TRBV7-9 with TRBJ2-5, with 11 bases identical to TRBD1. Material for sequencing was thymocytes. This CDR3 is CASSLAGGQGEETQYF. The CDR3 DNA reads TGTGCCAGCAGCTTAGCGGGGGGACAGGGGGAGGAGACCCAGTACTTC.